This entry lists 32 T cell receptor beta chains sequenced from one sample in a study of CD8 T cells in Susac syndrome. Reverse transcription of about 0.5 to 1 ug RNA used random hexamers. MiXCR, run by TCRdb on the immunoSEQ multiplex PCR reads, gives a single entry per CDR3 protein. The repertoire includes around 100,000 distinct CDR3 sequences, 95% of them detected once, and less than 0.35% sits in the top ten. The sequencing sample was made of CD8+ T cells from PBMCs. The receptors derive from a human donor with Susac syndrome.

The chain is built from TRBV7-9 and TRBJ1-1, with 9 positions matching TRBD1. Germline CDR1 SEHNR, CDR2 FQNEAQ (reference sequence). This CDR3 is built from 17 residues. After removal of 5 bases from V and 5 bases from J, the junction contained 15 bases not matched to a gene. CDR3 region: CASSPRDRATGGTEAFF. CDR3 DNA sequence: TGTGCCAGCAGCCCACGGGACAGGGCTACGGGAGGGACTGAAGCTTTCTTT.

The CDR3, as DNA: TGCGCCAGCAGCCTAGAGGGCCCGGGCTATGGCTACACCTTC. Translating it yields CASSLEGPGYGYTF. The chain carries TRBV5-1 and TRBJ1-2; D gene ambiguous. V lost 4 bases and J lost 4, with 14 bases in between. Germline V gives CDR1 SGHRS, CDR2 YFSETQ. The CDR3 length is 14 residues.

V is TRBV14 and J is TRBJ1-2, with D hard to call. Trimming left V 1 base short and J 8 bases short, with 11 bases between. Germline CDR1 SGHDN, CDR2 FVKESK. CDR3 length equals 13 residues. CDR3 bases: TGTGCCAGCAGCCAAGCCCGGACGGGGGGCTACACCTTC. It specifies CASSQARTGGYTF.

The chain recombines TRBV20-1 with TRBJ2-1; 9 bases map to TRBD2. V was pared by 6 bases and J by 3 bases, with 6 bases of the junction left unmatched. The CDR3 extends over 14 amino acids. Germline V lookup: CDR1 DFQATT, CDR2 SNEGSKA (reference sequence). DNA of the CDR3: TGCAGTGCAGACCTTAGCGGGAGCTACAATGAGCAGTTCTTC. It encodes CSADLSGSYNEQFF.

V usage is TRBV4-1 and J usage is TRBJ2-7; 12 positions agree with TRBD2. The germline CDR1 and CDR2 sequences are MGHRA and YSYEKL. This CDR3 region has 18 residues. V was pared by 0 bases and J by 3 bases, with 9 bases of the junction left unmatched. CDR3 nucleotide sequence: TGCGCCAGCAGCCAAGATCGTTGGGGACTAGCGGGTAACTACGAGCAGTACTTC. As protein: CASSQDRWGLAGNYEQYF.

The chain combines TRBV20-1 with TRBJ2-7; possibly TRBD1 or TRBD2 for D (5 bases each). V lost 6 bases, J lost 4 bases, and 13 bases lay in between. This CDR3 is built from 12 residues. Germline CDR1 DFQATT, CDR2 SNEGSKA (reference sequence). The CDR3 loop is CSAHGASYEQYF. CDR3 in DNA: TGCAGTGCCCACGGGGCATCATACGAGCAGTACTTC.

The CDR3 reads CASSPPGLRFPGELFF. The CDR3 nucleotides read TGTGCCAGCAGTCCGCCGGGACTACGGTTCCCCGGGGAGCTGTTTTTT. This chain joins TRBV14 and TRBJ2-2; 7 bases match TRBD2. Germline V gene lookup returns CDR1 SGHDN and CDR2 FVKESK. After removal of 6 bases from V and 6 bases from J, the junction contained 13 bases not matched to a gene. The CDR3 is made up of 16 amino acids.

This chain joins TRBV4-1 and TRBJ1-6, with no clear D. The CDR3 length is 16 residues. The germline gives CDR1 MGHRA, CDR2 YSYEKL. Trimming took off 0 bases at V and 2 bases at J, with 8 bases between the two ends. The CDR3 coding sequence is TGCGCCAGCAGCCAAGAGTATGGGACCTATAATTCACCCCTCCACTTT. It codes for CASSQEYGTYNSPLHF.

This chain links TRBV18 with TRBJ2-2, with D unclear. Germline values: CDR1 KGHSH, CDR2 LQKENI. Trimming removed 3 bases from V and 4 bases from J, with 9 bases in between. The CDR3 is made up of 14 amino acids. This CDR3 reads CASSPDRSTGELFF. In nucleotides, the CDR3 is TGTGCCAGCTCACCGGACCGATCCACCGGGGAGCTGTTTTTT. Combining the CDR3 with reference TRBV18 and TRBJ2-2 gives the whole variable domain NAGVMQNPRHLVRRRGQEARLRCSPMKGHSHVYWYRQLPEEGLKFMVYLQKENIIDESGMPKERFSAEFPKEGPSILRIQQVVRGDSAAYFCASSPDRSTGELFFGEGSRLTVL.

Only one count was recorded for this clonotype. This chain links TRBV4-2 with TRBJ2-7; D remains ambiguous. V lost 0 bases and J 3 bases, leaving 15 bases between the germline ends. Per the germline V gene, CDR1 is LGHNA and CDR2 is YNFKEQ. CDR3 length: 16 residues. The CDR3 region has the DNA TGTGCCAGCAGCCAAGAAGGAACGGGTTCACTCTACGAGCAGTACTTC. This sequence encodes CASSQEGTGSLYEQYF.

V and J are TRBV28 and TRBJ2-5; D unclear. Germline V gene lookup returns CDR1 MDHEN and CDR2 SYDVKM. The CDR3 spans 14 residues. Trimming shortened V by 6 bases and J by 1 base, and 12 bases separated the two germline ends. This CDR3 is CASSLTGLQETQYF. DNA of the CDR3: TGTGCCAGCAGCCTTACCGGCCTCCAAGAGACCCAGTACTTC.

The CDR3 coding sequence is TGTGCCAGCAGCCTGGGGACTAGCGAGGTAGAGACCCAGTACTTC. Translating gives CASSLGTSEVETQYF. The chain couples TRBV14 to TRBJ2-5, with 10 bases lining up with TRBD2. Trimming removed 4 bases from V and 4 bases from J; junction bases left unmatched: 6. Germline V gene data show CDR1 as SGHDN and CDR2 as FVKESK. This CDR3 region has 15 residues.

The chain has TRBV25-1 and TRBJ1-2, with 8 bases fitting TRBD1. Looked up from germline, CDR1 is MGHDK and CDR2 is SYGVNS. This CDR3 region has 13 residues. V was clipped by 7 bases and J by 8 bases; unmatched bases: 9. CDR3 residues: CASTFRTGSGYTF. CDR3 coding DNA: TGTGCCAGCACCTTCCGGACAGGGTCCGGCTACACCTTC.

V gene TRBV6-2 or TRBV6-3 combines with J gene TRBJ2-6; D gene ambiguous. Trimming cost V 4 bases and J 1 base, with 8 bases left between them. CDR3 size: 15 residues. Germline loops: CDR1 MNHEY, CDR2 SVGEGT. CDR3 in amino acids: CASSSTPSGANVLTF. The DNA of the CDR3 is TGTGCCAGCAGTTCCACACCGTCTGGGGCCAACGTCCTGACTTTC.

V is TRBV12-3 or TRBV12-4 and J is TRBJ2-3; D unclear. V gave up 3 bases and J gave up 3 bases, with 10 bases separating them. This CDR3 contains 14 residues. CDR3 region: CASSFGIGTDTQYF. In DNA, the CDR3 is TGTGCCAGCAGTTTTGGGATAGGGACAGATACGCAGTATTTT.

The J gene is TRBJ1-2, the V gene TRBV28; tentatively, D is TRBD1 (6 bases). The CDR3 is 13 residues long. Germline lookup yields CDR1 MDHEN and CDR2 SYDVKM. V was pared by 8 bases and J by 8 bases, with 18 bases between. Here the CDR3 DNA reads TGTGCCAGCGTTTCATTCCCGGGACACGGCTACACCTTC. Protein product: CASVSFPGHGYTF.

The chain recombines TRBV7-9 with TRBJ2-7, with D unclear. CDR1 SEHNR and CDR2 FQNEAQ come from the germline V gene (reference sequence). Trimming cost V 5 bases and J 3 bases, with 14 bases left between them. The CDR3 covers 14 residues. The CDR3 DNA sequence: TGTGCCAGCAGCCTGGCCACCTCTGACTACGAGCAGTACTTC. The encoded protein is CASSLATSDYEQYF. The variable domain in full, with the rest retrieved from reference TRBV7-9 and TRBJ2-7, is DTGVSQNPRHKITKRGQNVTFRCDPISEHNRLYWYRQTLGQGPEFLTYFQNEAQLEKSRLLSDRFSAERPKGSFSTLEIQRTEQGDSAMYLCASSLATSDYEQYFGPGTRLTVT.

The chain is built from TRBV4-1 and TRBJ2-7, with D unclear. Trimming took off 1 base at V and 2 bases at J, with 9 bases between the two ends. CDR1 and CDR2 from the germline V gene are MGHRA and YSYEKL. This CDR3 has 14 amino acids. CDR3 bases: TGCGCCAGCAGCCAAGGTAACAGAACCTACGAGCAGTACTTC. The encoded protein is CASSQGNRTYEQYF.

The CDR3 loop is CASSYDSGPAPQISYNEQFF. DNA of the CDR3: TGTGCCAGCAGTTACGACTCCGGACCCGCTCCTCAGATATCCTACAATGAGCAGTTCTTC. The chain combines TRBV6-2 or TRBV6-3 with TRBJ2-1; D ambiguous. This CDR3 has 20 amino acids. The ends were cut back, 2 bases at V and 1 base at J, with 24 bases in the middle. Germline values: CDR1 MNHEY, CDR2 SVGEGT.

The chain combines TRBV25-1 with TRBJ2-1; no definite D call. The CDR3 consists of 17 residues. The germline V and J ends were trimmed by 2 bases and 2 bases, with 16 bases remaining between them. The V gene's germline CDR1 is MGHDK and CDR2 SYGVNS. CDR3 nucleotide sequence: TGTGCCAGCAGTGAACCACACCGACCACCGACCTACAATGAGCAGTTCTTC. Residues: CASSEPHRPPTYNEQFF.

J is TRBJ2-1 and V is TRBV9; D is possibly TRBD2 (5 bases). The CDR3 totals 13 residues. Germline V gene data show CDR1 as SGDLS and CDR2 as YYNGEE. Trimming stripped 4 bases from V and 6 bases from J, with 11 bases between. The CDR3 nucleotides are TGTGCCAGCAGCTCTGGGAGACTCAATGAGCAGTTCTTC. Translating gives CASSSGRLNEQFF.

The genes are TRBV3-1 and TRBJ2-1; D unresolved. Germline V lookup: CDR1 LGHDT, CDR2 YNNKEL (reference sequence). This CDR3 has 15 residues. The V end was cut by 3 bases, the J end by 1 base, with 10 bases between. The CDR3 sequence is CASSHKELSYNEQFF. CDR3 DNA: TGTGCCAGCAGCCACAAGGAGCTTTCCTACAATGAGCAGTTCTTC.

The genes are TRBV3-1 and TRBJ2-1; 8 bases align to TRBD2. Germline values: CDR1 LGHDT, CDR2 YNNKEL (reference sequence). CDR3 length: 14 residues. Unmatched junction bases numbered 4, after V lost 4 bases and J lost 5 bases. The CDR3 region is CASSPDGGDNEQFF. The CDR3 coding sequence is TGTGCCAGCAGCCCTGACGGGGGGGACAATGAGCAGTTCTTC.

Here the CDR3 DNA reads TGTGCCAGCAGTTTGGGCATCCCGGGCCGACAGTATTTT. Protein sequence: CASSLGIPGRQYF. The chain combines TRBV27 with TRBJ2-3; D is uncertain. V was cut by 3 bases and J by 12 bases, with 16 bases left in between. Germline V gene data show CDR1 as MNHEY and CDR2 as SMNVEV (reference sequence). The CDR3 loop spans 13 amino acids.

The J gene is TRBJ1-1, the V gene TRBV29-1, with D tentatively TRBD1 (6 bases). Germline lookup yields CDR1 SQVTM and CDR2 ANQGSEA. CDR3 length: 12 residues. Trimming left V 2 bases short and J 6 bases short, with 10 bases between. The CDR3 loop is CSVETRGSEAFF. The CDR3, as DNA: TGCAGCGTTGAAACCAGGGGATCTGAAGCTTTCTTT. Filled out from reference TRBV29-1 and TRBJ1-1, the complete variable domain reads SAVISQKPSRDICQRGTSLTIQCQVDSQVTMMFWYRQQPGQSLTLIATANQGSEATYESGFVIDKFPISRPNLTFSTLTVSNMSPEDSSIYLCSVETRGSEAFFGQGTRLTVV.

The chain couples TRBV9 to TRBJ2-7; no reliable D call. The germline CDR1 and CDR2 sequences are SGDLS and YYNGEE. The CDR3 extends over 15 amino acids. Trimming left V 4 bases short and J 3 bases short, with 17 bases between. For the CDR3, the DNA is TGTGCCAGCAGCCCCAAATTAGGGCAGAACTACGAGCAGTACTTC. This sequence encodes CASSPKLGQNYEQYF.

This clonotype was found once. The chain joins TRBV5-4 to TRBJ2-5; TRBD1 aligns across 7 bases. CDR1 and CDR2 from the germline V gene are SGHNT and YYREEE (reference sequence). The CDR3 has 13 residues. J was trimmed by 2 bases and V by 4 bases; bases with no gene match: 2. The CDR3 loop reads CASSLDRQETQYF. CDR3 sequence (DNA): TGTGCCAGCAGCCTGGACAGGCAAGAGACCCAGTACTTC.

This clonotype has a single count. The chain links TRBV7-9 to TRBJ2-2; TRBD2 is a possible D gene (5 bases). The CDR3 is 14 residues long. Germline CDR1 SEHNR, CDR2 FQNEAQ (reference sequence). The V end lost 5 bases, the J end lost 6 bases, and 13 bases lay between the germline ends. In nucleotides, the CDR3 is TGTGCCAGCAGCCTCCCGAGGAGGTCCGGGGAGCTGTTTTTT. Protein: CASSLPRRSGELFF.

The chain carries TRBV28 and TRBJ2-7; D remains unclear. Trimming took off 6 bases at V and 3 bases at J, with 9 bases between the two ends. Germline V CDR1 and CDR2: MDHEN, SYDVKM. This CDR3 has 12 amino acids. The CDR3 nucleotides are TGTGCCAGCAGCTATTTCCGCTACGAGCAGTACTTC. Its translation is CASSYFRYEQYF.

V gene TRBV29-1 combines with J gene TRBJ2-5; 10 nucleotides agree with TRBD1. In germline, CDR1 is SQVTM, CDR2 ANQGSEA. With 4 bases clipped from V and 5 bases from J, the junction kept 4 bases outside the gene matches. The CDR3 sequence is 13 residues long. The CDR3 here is CSVGQGAEETQYF. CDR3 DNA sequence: TGCAGCGTTGGACAGGGGGCGGAGGAGACCCAGTACTTC.

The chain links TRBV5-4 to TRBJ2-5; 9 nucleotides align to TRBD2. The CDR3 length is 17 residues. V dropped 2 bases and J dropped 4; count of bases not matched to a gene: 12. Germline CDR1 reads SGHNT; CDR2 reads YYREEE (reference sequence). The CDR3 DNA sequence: TGTGCCAGCAGCTTCGCTGGACTAGCGAGGGTAGGAGAGACCCAGTACTTC. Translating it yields CASSFAGLARVGETQYF.

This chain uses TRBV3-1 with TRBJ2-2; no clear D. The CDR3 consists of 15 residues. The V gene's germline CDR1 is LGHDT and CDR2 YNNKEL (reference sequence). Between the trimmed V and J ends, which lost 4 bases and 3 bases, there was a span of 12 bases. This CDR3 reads CASSPQPGYTGELFF. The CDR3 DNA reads TGTGCCAGCAGCCCACAGCCGGGCTACACCGGGGAGCTGTTTTTT.